Sequencing of this T cell receptor beta chain was carried out in a study of blood T cell repertoires in COVID-19 (TCRdb year 2020). As for the study more broadly: Samples covering the acute and convalescent phases of COVID-19 were provided by collaborators in the United States, Italy and Spain. The material from the prospective study consisted of cDNA or gDNA derived from T cells, B-cell-depleted T cells, or PBMCs. Subjects who had been exposed to COVID-19, were actively infected with it, or had recovered from it provided the deeply sampled blood TCRbeta repertoires that made up the dataset. The repertoires were released in a freely available public database intended as a resource for research on the immune response to SARS-CoV-2. The samples were drawn from the first 160 participants of the ongoing ImmuneRACE study and from more than 1,000 subjects provided by 6 global collaborators. The sample metadata nearly always contained a de-identified subject ID, COVID-19 status, age in years and sex. HLA class I and class II types, where available, came from metadata supplied by the sample provider rather than from assay-based typing. What the authors observed across the whole study: The amount of clinical and demographic metadata varied by source and participant and was provided uncurated.

TCRbeta CDR3 regions were amplified from genomic DNA by means of the immunoSEQ Assay, a bias-controlled multiplex PCR. On the authors' methods: The number of nucleated cells in each sample was estimated from the amplification of reference gene primers within the assay. Sequence reads were collapsed and filtered to measure the absolute abundance of every unique TCRbeta CDR3 rearrangement. Productive Simpson clonality was computed per sample as the square root of Simpson's diversity index over productive rearrangements. Not all clones reach the TCRdb copy of this immuneACCESS table, which keeps in-frame sequences only. Checked studies attribute under half of the gap to unresolved V genes and leave the rest unexplained. V and J calls and clone size are those listed in that table; D and trimming were worked out from the DNA. The sample table records some 280,000 clones; 86% of these occur just once. The top ten clonotypes cover around 2.9% of the sample.

The collaborating institutions used their own protocols to collect whole blood in K2EDTA tubes. Collaborator samples were shipped for TCRbeta analysis as frozen whole blood, isolated PBMCs, or DNA extracted from either sample type. The CDR3 starts with the cysteine, ends with the phenylalanine, and has 16 residues. Left in the record is the CDR3 DNA by itself, 48 bases read in frame from the first base. From the germline V gene, CDR1 is MDHEN and CDR2 is SYDVKM. V loses 7 bases of germline sequence and J loses 4 bases, and the interval between the two ends is 20 bases. In regard to this clone: Its antigen is currently not known. Per-base quality was not reported, and no clone a single base away is much larger than it.

This sequence originates from a woman in her thirties with active or convalescent COVID-19. The specimen was peripheral blood. The rearranged chain carries TRBV28 and TRBJ1-5; a tentative D match to TRBD1 spans 5 bases. CDR3 reads: CASNPLGRGTNQPQHF. The sequenced DNA is TGTGCCAGCAACCCTCTGGGGAGGGGAACAAATCAGCCCCAGCATTTT.